This T cell receptor (beta chain) was sequenced in a study of cytomegalovirus exposure and HLA in healthy donors. Regarding the study as a whole: Reportedly, TCR beta sequences accurately predicted HLA-A and HLA-B alleles in most subjects.

This clone was counted between two and nine times. Its antigen is unidentified. The germline V and J ends were trimmed by 0 bases and 2 bases, with 15 bases remaining between them. Germline V gene lookup returns CDR1 LGHNA and CDR2 YNFKEQ. The CDR3 covers 17 residues. Primers for the PCR totalled 60 Vbeta and 13 Jbeta. The data were produced by immunoSEQ multiplex PCR, yet TCRdb's version contains in-frame clones alone and is incomplete. The sample consists of about 140,000 clones, roughly three quarters of them appearing once. The chain carries TRBV4-2 and TRBJ2-3; D gene unclear. Sample: PBMCs. This TCR derives from a female donor in good health and CMV-seronegative. The CDR3 DNA sequence: TGTGCCAGCAGCCAAGATGAATTCAGAACCGACACAGATACGCAGTATTTT. Translating it yields CASSQDEFRTDTDTQYF.